The subject of this entry is one T cell receptor (beta chain). The antigen is unknown. The sample originates from a study of T-cell reconstitution after alpha-beta-depleted transplantation in children. The study, taken as a whole, reports: Reportedly, only several hundred clones from non-depleted graft cells drove alpha-beta T-cell counts at about two months. Surviving recipient T cells and thymic progenitors produced the high day-60 TCRbeta diversity seen in some patients. T-cell numbers and diversity one year post-transplant derived largely from freshly generated T cells.

Preparation of the TCRbeta library was carried out with unique molecular identifiers. TCRdb re-called the PCR reads with MiXCR, one entry per CDR3 protein. The sample has 500,000 to 650,000 distinct CDR3 sequences; over 10% are singletons. This sample comprised PBMCs, mostly from graft donor cells, obtained 360 days after TCRalphabeta/CD19-depleted stem cell transplant. The TCR sequence derives from a male patient younger than 18 who had a stem cell transplant for acute myeloid leukemia, so the T cells may come from the graft donor.

The CDR3 region has the DNA TGTGCCAGCAGTTTATTTAGCCTACCGGATTCCTACGAGCAGTACTTC. This gives the protein CASSLFSLPDSYEQYF. The J gene is TRBJ2-7, the V gene TRBV27; no clear D. There are 16 residues in the CDR3. Per the germline V gene, CDR1 is MNHEY and CDR2 is SMNVEV (reference sequence). The V end lost 1 base, the J end lost 1 base, and 14 bases lay between the germline ends.